Presented here are 18 T cell receptor beta chains from one specimen sequenced in a study of identical twins. In TCRdb, the 5' RACE reads were re-called with MiXCR into one record per CDR3 protein. The profile covers some 250,000 distinct CDR3 sequences, with 6.5% to 8% appearing a single time and roughly 15% taken by the ten largest. These data were also filed under a second study, of T cells expressing NK-cell markers.

The specimen sequenced was CD8+ T cells sorted from blood. The receptors shown here come from a woman younger than 35 in good health.

This rearrangement joins TRBV7-6 to TRBJ2-7; D remains ambiguous. The CDR3 length is 12 residues. V was shortened by 2 bases and J by 5 bases, with 7 bases between the two germline ends. CDR1 SGHVS and CDR2 FNYEAQ come from the germline V gene. CDR3 residues: CASSLTQNEQYF. The CDR3 DNA is TGTGCCAGCAGCTTAACCCAAAACGAGCAGTACTTC. The full variable domain, rest sourced from reference TRBV7-6 and TRBJ2-7, is GAGVSQSPRYKVTKRGQDVALRCDPISGHVSLYWYRQALGQGPEFLTYFNYEAQQDKSGLPNDRFSAERPEGSISTLTIQRTEQRDSAMYRCASSLTQNEQYFGPGTRLTVT.

This clonotype was counted a few times. V usage is TRBV20-1 and J usage is TRBJ2-7, with 8 nucleotides matching TRBD1. Germline V CDR1 and CDR2: DFQATT, SNEGSKA (reference sequence). J lost 6 bases, V lost 4 bases, and 17 bases had no gene match. The CDR3 runs to 16 residues. The CDR3 DNA sequence: TGCAGTGCTACCTCTTTCGACAGGGGACCCCTCAGCGAGCAGTACTTC. It encodes CSATSFDRGPLSEQYF.

This clonotype has only a few counts. The chain has TRBV7-3 and TRBJ1-5; D not resolved. The germline V gene has CDR1 SGHTA and CDR2 FQGTGA. V was pared by 2 bases and J by 8 bases, with 7 bases between. CDR3 length: 12 residues. CDR3 in amino acids: CASSLGGKPQHF. CDR3 DNA sequence: TGTGCCAGCAGCTTAGGCGGAAAGCCCCAGCATTTT.

This clonotype was seen at least ten times. The chain couples TRBV10-3 to TRBJ2-2; 7 bases are shared with TRBD2. CDR1 is ENHRY and CDR2 is SYGVKD in the germline V gene. Losses at the gene ends were 3 bases for V and 6 bases for J; bases not matched to a gene: 7. CDR3 length equals 15 residues. CDR3 region: CAISESGGRSGELFF. As DNA, the CDR3 is TGTGCCATCAGTGAATCGGGAGGAAGGTCCGGGGAGCTGTTTTTT.

This clonotype was seen only a few times. The gene calls are TRBV10-3 and TRBJ2-7; no firm D call. Germline V gene sequence: CDR1 ENHRY, CDR2 SYGVKD. Trimming cost V 0 bases and J 7 bases, with 16 bases left between them. The CDR3 is 15 amino acids. The CDR3 reads CAISESVSGLKEQYF. CDR3 bases: TGTGCCATCAGTGAGTCGGTGTCAGGTCTCAAGGAGCAGTACTTC.

The chain has TRBV5-5 and TRBJ2-5, with TRBD2 matching over 7 bases. J was trimmed by 5 bases and V by 0 bases; bases with no gene match: 10. Germline CDR1 is SGHKS and CDR2 is YYEKEE (reference sequence). The CDR3 runs 16 residues. CDR3 sequence reads: CASSLVRRGLGETQYF. Here the CDR3 DNA reads TGTGCCAGCAGCTTGGTACGGCGGGGGTTGGGGGAGACCCAGTACTTC.

The CDR3 DNA reads TGTGCCAGCAGTTACTCGCCTAATTCACCCCTCCACTTT. It encodes CASSYSPNSPLHF. The genes are TRBV6-5 and TRBJ1-6; D is unresolved. The CDR3 sequence is 13 residues long. The V gene lost 0 bases and the J gene lost 6 bases, with 3 bases spanning the gap. Germline V CDR1 and CDR2: MNHEY, SVGAGI.

This clonotype was detected ten times or more. The chain uses TRBV10-1 and TRBJ2-3, with a weak D call TRBD2 (6 bases). Trimming stripped 0 bases from V and 3 bases from J, with 10 bases between. The germline V gene has CDR1 WNHNN and CDR2 SYGVQD (reference sequence). The CDR3 spans 15 residues. CDR3 protein: CASSESTSLTDTQYF. In nucleotides, the CDR3 is TGCGCCAGCAGTGAGTCGACTAGTTTAACAGATACGCAGTATTTT.

The chain joins TRBV6-6 to TRBJ1-2; D not resolved. Germline CDR1 reads MNHNY; CDR2 reads SVGAGI (reference sequence). The CDR3 runs 13 residues. V lost 3 bases and J 8 bases, leaving 13 bases between the germline ends. CDR3 sequence: CASSYSPPRGYTF. CDR3 bases: TGTGCCAGCAGTTATTCGCCCCCCCGGGGCTACACCTTC.

This clonotype was counted only a few times. The chain combines TRBV2 with TRBJ1-1, with a possible D match to TRBD1 (5 bases). Germline V gene lookup returns CDR1 SNHLY and CDR2 FYNNEI. The CDR3 sequence is 12 residues long. V lost 9 bases, J lost 8 bases, and 16 bases lay in between. The DNA of the CDR3 is TGTGCCAGAGAAGACCAGGGAAACGAAGCTTTCTTT. Translating gives CAREDQGNEAFF. Full variable domain (outside the CDR3, taken from reference TRBV2 and TRBJ1-1): EPEVTQTPSHQVTQMGQEVILRCVPISNHLYFYWYRQILGQKVEFLVSFYNNEISEKSEIFDDQFSVERPDGSNFTLKIRSTKLEDSAMYFCAREDQGNEAFFGQGTRLTVV.

The rearrangement links TRBV12-3 or TRBV12-4 to TRBJ2-1, with 8 bases identical to TRBD2. Germline trimming cut 7 bases from V and 8 bases from J; bases unmatched to any gene: 10. The CDR3 has 14 residues. The CDR3 coding sequence is TGTGCCAGCATAAGGTCGGGAGGGCCGTATGAGCAGTTCTTC. Translating gives CASIRSGGPYEQFF.

This clonotype showed up just a few times. As DNA, the CDR3 is TGTGCCAGCAGCTCCCGGGACAACTACAATGAGCAGTTCTTC. This codes for CASSSRDNYNEQFF. This sequence joins TRBV9 and TRBJ2-1, with D maybe TRBD1 (6 bases). CDR1 SGDLS and CDR2 YYNGEE come from the germline V gene. The CDR3 runs 14 residues. Trimming removed 4 bases from V and 3 bases from J, with 11 bases in between.

This clonotype was counted many times. The gene calls are TRBV11-1 and TRBJ2-1, with TRBD2 matching over 7 bases. The ends lost 4 bases at V and 0 bases at J; junction bases unmatched: 12. Germline CDR1 reads SGHAT; CDR2 reads FQDESV (reference sequence). The CDR3 contains 18 residues. In nucleotides, the CDR3 is TGTGCCAGCAGCTCGGCTAGCGGAGCCCCAAGCTCCTACAATGAGCAGTTCTTC. This codes for CASSSASGAPSSYNEQFF.

This clonotype was found a few times. The rearrangement uses TRBV11-3 and TRBJ2-3; weak D call: TRBD2 (6 bases). CDR1 is SGHNT and CDR2 is YENEEA in the germline V gene. The CDR3 has 15 amino acids. Trimming stripped 3 bases from V and 4 bases from J, with 14 bases between. Here the CDR3 DNA reads TGTGCCAGCAGCTTGGGGGGAGGAGGGCCAGATACGCAGTATTTT. Its translation: CASSLGGGGPDTQYF.

The genes are TRBV9 and TRBJ2-1, with D maybe TRBD2 (5 bases). The ends were cut back, 7 bases at V and 0 bases at J, with 14 bases in the middle. Looked up from germline, CDR1 is SGDLS and CDR2 is YYNGEE. This CDR3 comprises 15 residues. The CDR3 is CASGPDFSSYNEQFF. CDR3 DNA sequence: TGTGCCAGCGGGCCGGACTTTAGCTCCTACAATGAGCAGTTCTTC.

This clonotype was seen many times. This chain links TRBV6-2 or TRBV6-3 with TRBJ2-3; 11 bases agree with TRBD2. Germline values: CDR1 MNHEY, CDR2 SVGEGT. V shed 3 bases, J shed 2 bases, and the junction held 1 base outside the gene matches. There are 15 residues in the CDR3. In DNA, the CDR3 is TGTGCCAGCAGTTATAGCGGGGGGGCCACAGATACGCAGTATTTT. As protein: CASSYSGGATDTQYF.

This clonotype was counted ten times or more. The chain is built from TRBV29-1 and TRBJ1-2; D ambiguous. Trimming left V 4 bases short and J 5 bases short, with 8 bases between. Germline values: CDR1 SQVTM, CDR2 ANQGSEA. This CDR3 contains 11 residues. CDR3 coding DNA: TGCAGCGTTGTCTCGCCGTATGGCTACACCTTC. Translation gives CSVVSPYGYTF.

This clonotype has just a few counts. V is TRBV28 and J is TRBJ2-3, with D perhaps matching TRBD1 (6 bases). Germline V gene data show CDR1 as MDHEN and CDR2 as SYDVKM. V lost 4 bases, J lost 2 bases, and 16 bases lay in between. The CDR3 contains 16 residues. The CDR3: CASSSPPDSVTDTQYF. DNA for the CDR3: TGTGCCAGCAGTTCCCCCCCGGACAGCGTCACAGATACGCAGTATTTT. Combining the CDR3 with reference TRBV28 and TRBJ2-3 gives the whole variable domain DVKVTQSSRYLVKRTGEKVFLECVQDMDHENMFWYRQDPGLGLRLIYFSYDVKMKEKGDIPEGYSVSREKKERFSLILESASTNQTSMYLCASSSPPDSVTDTQYFGPGTRLTVL.